The 31 T cell receptor beta chains below were found in one sample sequenced in a study of T cell clonality in common variable immunodeficiency (dated by TCRdb to about 2015). Antigens for these TCRs are unknown. Library method: the immunoSEQ multiplex PCR assay. What TCRdb holds here is the immuneACCESS table cut down to in-frame rearrangements. Part of the clones is not present; checked against another copy, under half of the missing clones reflect an unresolved V gene, and the others are unexplained. With some 22,000 clones recorded, this sample contains no clone counted only once. About 9.2% of the sample is in the top ten clones. Beyond this particular receptor, the publication reports: CVID TCRbeta sequences were reported to have fewer deletions and N-nucleotide insertions and to lack highly modified clones with 13 or more V deletions.

The specimen sequenced was peripheral blood mononuclear cells. These receptors were taken from a human donor with common variable immunodeficiency.

This clone occurred many times. The CDR3 end lies 3 residues beyond the end of the read and is filled in from the germline J gene. J is TRBJ2-7 and V is TRBV7-2; D gene ambiguous. Germline-derived CDR1 and CDR2 are SGHTA and FQGNSA. The V end was cut by 5 bases, the J end by 1 base, with 6 bases between. The CDR3 runs 12 residues. The part of the CDR3 DNA that was read is TGTGCCAGCAGCCATGCGTCCTACGAG. This translates into CASSHASYE. In full, the CDR3 is CASSHASYEQYF.

This clone was counted a few times. Coverage ceases 3 residues before the CDR3 finishes, and the germline J gene fills in the end. The chain uses TRBV7-8 and TRBJ2-1, with 9 nucleotides matching TRBD2. Germline CDR1 and CDR2: SGHVS and FQNEAQ. V was pared by 2 bases and J by 4 bases, with 3 bases of the junction left unmatched. The CDR3 is 15 residues long. CDR3 DNA, as far as it was read: TGTGCCAGCAGCTTACGACTAGCGGTATACAATGAG. Encoded protein: CASSLRLAVYNE. The CDR3 as a whole reads CASSLRLAVYNEQFF.

The sequenced CDR3 bases are TGTGCCAGCAAACTCGACAGGGAAGGCTACGAG. It yields the protein CASKLDREGYE. In full, the CDR3 reads CASKLDREGYEQYF. This chain uses TRBV11-2 with TRBJ2-7; 7 nucleotides agree with TRBD1. From the germline J gene comes the end of the CDR3, since the read stops 3 residues before it. Germline CDR1 and CDR2: SGHAT and FQNNGV. CDR3 length: 14 residues. Trimming at V came to 7 bases and at J to 3 bases, leaving 9 bases not matched to a gene. The whole variable domain, filled in from reference TRBV11-2 and TRBJ2-7, reads EAGVAQSPRYKIIEKRQSVAFWCNPISGHATLYWYQQILGQGPKLLIQFQNNGVVDDSQLPKDRFSAERLKGVDSTLKIQPAKLEDSAVYLCASKLDREGYEQYFGPGTRLTVT.

The DNA read from the CDR3 is TGCAGTGCTATTGGACAGGGGCGCACTGAA. It yields the protein CSAIGQGRTE. The full CDR3 protein reads CSAIGQGRTEAFF. This chain joins TRBV20-1 and TRBJ1-1, with TRBD1 identical over 9 bases. Sequencing ends 3 residues short of the CDR3 end; the germline J gene provides the rest. The germline V gene has CDR1 DFQATT and CDR2 SNEGSKA (reference sequence). V shed 4 bases, J shed 4 bases, and the junction held 4 bases outside the gene matches. The CDR3 loop spans 13 amino acids.

This clone was recorded many times. The read terminates 3 residues before the CDR3 end, so the remaining end is supplied by the germline J gene. This chain connects TRBV10-1 to TRBJ2-3, with TRBD2 matching 8 bases. V lost 0 bases, J lost 6 bases, and 5 bases stayed unmatched. Germline CDR1 is WNHNN and CDR2 is SYGVQD (reference sequence). The CDR3 has 15 residues. CDR3 DNA (partial): TGCGCCAGCAGTGAGTCCGGCGGGGGGTCGGATACG. Translation gives CASSESGGGSDT. The full CDR3 protein reads CASSESGGGSDTQYF.

This clone was counted a few times. The CDR3 end falls 3 residues outside the read, so it is completed with the germline J gene. The chain is built from TRBV30 and TRBJ1-2; D may be TRBD1 (6 bases). This CDR3 contains 13 residues. Trimming left V 6 bases short and J 5 bases short, with 16 bases between. Per the germline V gene, CDR1 is GTSNPN and CDR2 is SVGIG (reference sequence). The sequenced CDR3 bases are TGTGCCTGCCTGCCACAGGGATTTTATGGC. The encoded protein is CACLPQGFYG. The CDR3 reads in full as CACLPQGFYGYTF.

This clone was counted between two and nine times. The CDR3 goes on 3 residues after the read ends, and that part is filled in from the germline J gene. J is TRBJ2-5 and V is TRBV30; D might be TRBD2 (6 bases). Trimming took 0 bases from V and 5 from J, leaving 10 bases between them. The CDR3 totals 13 residues. The germline CDR1 and CDR2 sequences are GTSNPN and SVGIG (reference sequence). CDR3 bases read: TGTGCCTGGAGTGTAATCGGGGGTGAGACC. Translating gives CAWSVIGGET. The complete CDR3 sequence is CAWSVIGGETQYF.

This CDR3 reads CASRNREVGELFF. Incomplete CDR3 DNA: TGTGCCAGCAGGAACAGGGAAGTCGGGGAG. The chain recombines TRBV7-8 with TRBJ2-2; possibly TRBD1 for D (6 bases). The CDR3 extends 3 residues past the end of the read, so its final part is completed from the germline J gene. CDR1 and CDR2 (germline): SGHVS, FQNEAQ. The length of the CDR3 is 13 residues. The ends were cut back, 6 bases at V and 7 bases at J, with 12 bases in the middle.

This clone was found a few times. The read gets to within 3 residues of the CDR3 end, and the germline J gene fills in the rest. V is TRBV19 and J is TRBJ1-1; 7 nucleotides line up with TRBD1. V dropped 1 base and J dropped 4; count of bases not matched to a gene: 6. The germline CDR1 and CDR2 sequences are LNHDA and SQIVND (reference sequence). CDR3 length: 15 amino acids. The part of the CDR3 DNA that was read is TGTGCCAGTAGTATAGGACAGGGATGGGGCACTGAA. It codes for CASSIGQGWGTE. The entire CDR3 reads CASSIGQGWGTEAFF.

This clone was seen repeatedly, ten times or more. The sequence runs out 3 residues before the end of the CDR3; the remainder is reconstructed from the germline J gene. The V call is TRBV29-1, the J call TRBJ1-4; D might be TRBD1 (5 bases). This CDR3 comprises 14 residues. V gave up 4 bases and J gave up 3 bases, with 12 bases separating them. CDR1 and CDR2 (germline): SQVTM, ANQGSEA. Partial CDR3 DNA: TGCAGCGTTGGAAATGCAGGGCCTAATGAAAAA. This translates into CSVGNAGPNEK. The CDR3 as a whole reads CSVGNAGPNEKLFF. The full variable domain, rest sourced from reference TRBV29-1 and TRBJ1-4, is SAVISQKPSRDICQRGTSLTIQCQVDSQVTMMFWYRQQPGQSLTLIATANQGSEATYESGFVIDKFPISRPNLTFSTLTVSNMSPEDSSIYLCSVGNAGPNEKLFFGSGTQLSVL.

This clone was seen a few times. Read data end 3 residues before the CDR3 end; the end is taken from the germline J gene. The rearrangement links TRBV18 to TRBJ1-2, with TRBD1 matching over 9 bases. With 6 bases clipped from V and 0 bases from J, the junction kept 17 bases outside the gene matches. The germline CDR1 and CDR2 sequences are KGHSH and LQKENI. This CDR3 has 19 residues. Here the CDR3 reads CASSIEPGQGVTSNYGYTF. The sequenced part of the CDR3 DNA is TGTGCCAGCTCTATTGAACCGGGACAGGGAGTCACATCTAACTATGGC.

This clone was found many times. Coverage ceases 3 residues before the CDR3 finishes, and the germline J gene fills in the end. The rearrangement joins TRBV12-3 or TRBV12-4 to TRBJ2-2; a weak D match, TRBD1 (6 bases). V lost 10 bases to trimming and J lost 3 bases, with 9 bases between them. This CDR3 has 12 amino acids. CDR3 DNA, as far as it was read: TGTGCCACCGGACAGTACACCGGGGAG. Amino acid sequence: CATGQYTGE. The entire CDR3 protein reads CATGQYTGELFF.

This clone was seen a handful of times. Read data end 3 residues before the CDR3 end; the end is taken from the germline J gene. The chain uses TRBV19 and TRBJ1-6; no definite D call. V was shortened by 5 bases and J by 8 bases, with 16 bases between the two germline ends. The CDR3 loop spans 15 amino acids. CDR1 LNHDA and CDR2 SQIVND come from the germline V gene (reference sequence). The CDR3 DNA, read in part, is TGTGCCAGTAGTCCCCGAGGGTTGATCGATTCACCC. Its translation: CASSPRGLIDSP. The complete CDR3 protein is CASSPRGLIDSPLHF.

This clone occurred many times. The read ends 3 residues before the CDR3 terminus; that terminus is restored from the germline J gene. This rearrangement joins TRBV7-3 to TRBJ2-5; D remains ambiguous. The CDR3 totals 13 residues. The ends were cut back, 5 bases at V and 4 bases at J, with 11 bases in the middle. Germline CDR1 SGHTA, CDR2 FQGTGA. This chain's CDR3 is CASSPGPIETQYF. The sequenced part of the CDR3 DNA is TGTGCCAGCAGCCCGGGTCCGATAGAGACC.

Many counts were recorded for this clone. The read stops 3 residues short of the end of the CDR3; the missing end is completed from the germline J gene. The chain links TRBV10-3 to TRBJ2-7; tentatively, D is TRBD1 (6 bases). The CDR3 has 14 residues. V was shortened by 6 bases and J by 0 bases, with 12 bases between the two germline ends. CDR1 is ENHRY, CDR2 SYGVKD, per germline. The CDR3 reads CAIRSLDSSYEQYF. The part of the CDR3 DNA that was read is TGTGCCATCAGATCCTTGGACAGCTCCTACGAG.

This clone was seen repeatedly, ten times or more. Read data end 3 residues before the CDR3 end; the end is taken from the germline J gene. This chain joins TRBV30 and TRBJ1-5, with a weak D call TRBD1 (5 bases). CDR1 and CDR2 from the germline V gene are GTSNPN and SVGIG (reference sequence). V dropped 2 bases and J dropped 5 bases, with 16 bases sitting between them. The CDR3 runs to 15 residues. Here the CDR3 reads CAWSSAGTDYQPQHF. Incomplete CDR3 DNA: TGTGCCTGGAGTTCTGCCGGGACTGATTATCAGCCC.

This clone came up a few times. Coverage ceases 3 residues before the CDR3 finishes, and the germline J gene fills in the end. The chain recombines TRBV5-1 with TRBJ2-3, with 13 bases matching TRBD2. Germline CDR1 reads SGHRS; CDR2 reads YFSETQ. The CDR3 totals 17 residues. After removal of 3 bases from V and 3 bases from J, the junction contained 7 bases not matched to a gene. CDR3 sequence: CASSWGTSGNPTDTQYF. Incomplete CDR3 DNA: TGCGCCAGCAGCTGGGGGACTAGCGGGAACCCGACAGATACG. The entire variable domain, with the rest obtained from reference TRBV5-1 and TRBJ2-3, is as follows: KAGVTQTPRYLIKTRGQQVTLSCSPISGHRSVSWYQQTPGQGLQFLFEYFSETQRNKGNFPGRFSGRQFSNSRSEMNVSTLELGDSALYLCASSWGTSGNPTDTQYFGPGTRLTVL.

In this sample, this clone turned up a few times. The DNA ends 3 residues before the CDR3 does, and the rest of the CDR3 is filled in from the germline J gene. V usage is TRBV2 and J usage is TRBJ2-2; 8 bases map to TRBD1. V lost 3 bases, J lost 4 bases, and 4 bases stayed unmatched. The CDR3 totals 15 residues. Germline lookup yields CDR1 SNHLY and CDR2 FYNNEI. The part of the CDR3 DNA that was read is TGTGCCAGCAGTGACAGGGGGCGTACCACCGGGGAG. This translates into CASSDRGRTTGE. The CDR3 in its entirety is CASSDRGRTTGELFF.

This clone turned up a few times. The read halts 3 residues ahead of the CDR3 end, with the missing end drawn from the germline J gene. The chain recombines TRBV5-4 with TRBJ2-7; D not resolved. The V and J ends lost 4 bases and 3 bases respectively, with 14 bases between them. Looked up from germline, CDR1 is SGHNT and CDR2 is YYREEE (reference sequence). The CDR3 covers 14 residues. CDR3 DNA (partial): TGTGCCAGCAGCACGGAAGCGACGGGCTACGAG. It codes for CASSTEATGYE. The whole CDR3 protein is CASSTEATGYEQYF.

In regard to this clone: The DNA ends 3 residues before the CDR3 does, and the rest of the CDR3 is filled in from the germline J gene. V is TRBV2 and J is TRBJ2-2; 16 bases match TRBD2. CDR1 is SNHLY and CDR2 is FYNNEI in the germline V gene. This CDR3 spans 17 amino acids. The V and J ends lost 8 bases and 6 bases, in that order; junction bases with no gene match: 9. Partial CDR3 DNA: TGTGCCAGCGCGGGGACTAGCGGGGGGGCTATCGCCGGGGAG. Its protein product is CASAGTSGGAIAGE. In full, the CDR3 reads CASAGTSGGAIAGELFF.

This clone was detected a few times. The read halts 3 residues ahead of the CDR3 end, with the missing end drawn from the germline J gene. The chain combines TRBV6-1 with TRBJ1-2; D gene ambiguous. The CDR3 spans 13 residues. V was shortened by 2 bases and J by 1 base, with 5 bases between the two germline ends. Germline V gene lookup returns CDR1 MNHNS and CDR2 SASEGT. The CDR3 reads CASSESGNYGYTF. The part of the CDR3 DNA that was read is TGTGCCAGCAGTGAATCCGGTAACTATGGC.

This clone was picked up a small number of times. With the read ending 3 residues before the CDR3 end, the germline J gene is used to fill in that end. The chain employs TRBV10-2 and TRBJ1-1; TRBD1 might be the D (5 bases). In germline, CDR1 is WSHSY, CDR2 SAAADI. The CDR3 spans 13 residues. V lost 7 bases to trimming and J lost 4 bases, with 13 bases between them. The sequenced CDR3 bases are TGCGCCAGCACCTCCGGACAAAGCACTGAA. Protein sequence: CASTSGQSTE. The CDR3 as a whole reads CASTSGQSTEAFF.

This clone showed up many times. The sequence runs out 3 residues before the end of the CDR3; the remainder is reconstructed from the germline J gene. The gene calls are TRBV12-3 or TRBV12-4 and TRBJ2-1; 10 bases agree with TRBD2. The J segment lost 9 bases and the V segment lost 1 base, leaving 12 bases of the junction unmatched. CDR3 length: 17 residues. The sequenced CDR3 bases are TGTGCCAGCAGTTTAGAGATGCCCCTAGCGGGAGCGGGTGAG. It encodes CASSLEMPLAGAGE. The CDR3, in full, reads CASSLEMPLAGAGEQFF.

As regards this clone: The read ends 3 residues shy of where the CDR3 ends; the end is completed using the germline J gene. The chain employs TRBV30 and TRBJ1-6; 8 bases map to TRBD1. Germline lookup yields CDR1 GTSNPN and CDR2 SVGIG (reference sequence). The CDR3 length is 14 residues. The J segment lost 8 bases and the V segment lost 4 bases, leaving 7 bases of the junction unmatched. The CDR3 sequence is CAWTGGAGDSPLHF. The covered CDR3 bases are TGTGCCTGGACAGGGGGCGCGGGGGATTCACCC. The full variable domain, completed using reference TRBV30 and TRBJ1-6, is SQTIHQWPATLVQPVGSPLSLECTVEGTSNPNLYWYRQAAGRGLQLLFYSVGIGQISSEVPQNLSASRPQDRQFILSSKKLLLSDSGFYLCAWTGGAGDSPLHFGNGTRLTVT.

This clone was observed a few times. The read gets to within 3 residues of the CDR3 end, and the germline J gene fills in the rest. The sample has other DNA sequences that encode this CDR3 too. This chain connects TRBV7-2 to TRBJ1-1; D uncertain. The CDR3 is made up of 14 amino acids. The germline CDR1 and CDR2 sequences are SGHTA and FQGNSA. V shed 6 bases and J shed 0 bases, with 11 bases lying between them. CDR3 sequence reads: CASSLRSVNTEAFF. CDR3 DNA (partial): TGTGCCAGCAGTCTTCGGTCGGTGAACACTGAA.

This clone was detected only a few times. The CDR3 end lies 3 residues beyond the end of the read and is filled in from the germline J gene. This rearrangement joins TRBV7-9 to TRBJ1-2; 7 positions match TRBD1. CDR3 size: 15 residues. V gave up 5 bases and J gave up 7 bases; unmatched junction bases: 13. Germline CDR1 SEHNR, CDR2 FQNEAQ (reference sequence). The DNA read from the CDR3 is TGTGCCAGCAGCGTCGGACGAGGGGGCGTAGGTGGC. Protein sequence: CASSVGRGGVGG. The whole CDR3 protein is CASSVGRGGVGGYTF.

There are a few counts of this clone. The junction departs from the called germline gene at one end, perhaps through a read error. The read terminates 3 residues ahead of where the CDR3 ends, so the germline J gene completes it. The V and J genes are TRBV19 and TRBJ2-2, with TRBD2 as a possible D gene (6 bases). Germline V CDR1 and CDR2: LNHDA, SQIVND (reference sequence). The CDR3 spans 13 residues. CDR3 residues: CASLTPRTGGLFF. CDR3 DNA (partial): TGTGCCAGTCTGACCCCGCGTACCGGGGGG.

CDR3 sequence: CAWSVRPSGTNTGELFF. The CDR3 DNA, read in part, is TGTGCCTGGAGTGTACGGCCTAGCGGGACGAACACCGGGGAG. The chain has TRBV30 and TRBJ2-2; 9 bases align to TRBD2. The CDR3 end is not reached by the read, which stops 3 residues before it; the germline J gene fills it in. The CDR3 consists of 17 residues. V dropped 0 bases and J dropped 0; count of bases not matched to a gene: 5. Germline V gene data show CDR1 as GTSNPN and CDR2 as SVGIG (reference sequence).

This clone was seen a few times. The read ends 3 residues early relative to the CDR3; the germline J gene fills the gap. V usage is TRBV29-1 and J usage is TRBJ2-3, with 8 bases lining up with TRBD1. The CDR3 contains 13 residues. Trimming at V came to 8 bases and at J to 0 bases, leaving 4 bases not matched to a gene. Germline CDR1 SQVTM, CDR2 ANQGSEA. CDR3 sequence reads: CSMGTGSTDTQYF. The sequenced part of the CDR3 DNA is TGCAGCATGGGGACAGGAAGCACAGATACG.

Only a few counts were recorded for this clone. Read data end 3 residues before the CDR3 end; the end is taken from the germline J gene. This sequence joins TRBV5-1 and TRBJ1-2; 11 positions match TRBD1. The CDR3 totals 16 residues. The germline V gene has CDR1 SGHRS and CDR2 YFSETQ. The CDR3 sequence is CASSPQPGTGGYGYTF. CDR3 DNA, as far as it was read: TGCGCCAGCAGCCCGCAACCCGGGACAGGGGGATACGGC.

This clone was seen only a few times. The read finishes 3 residues shy of the CDR3 end, and the germline J gene is used to complete it. The chain recombines TRBV19 with TRBJ2-2; 7 positions match TRBD1. The CDR3 runs to 15 residues. The V and J ends lost 8 bases and 3 bases, in that order; junction bases with no gene match: 9. The germline CDR1 and CDR2 sequences are LNHDA and SQIVND (reference sequence). The CDR3 sequence is CASGGQSGDTGELFF. The CDR3 DNA, read in part, is TGTGCCAGTGGGGGACAGTCAGGGGACACCGGGGAG.